This T cell receptor beta chain is from a study of shared clonotypes between healthy human individuals. Findings of the study overall: The low donor count limited represented genetic and exposure-history diversity.

Turning to this clone: Antigen specificity is unknown.

With V trimmed by 2 bases and J by 4 bases, 6 bases remained unmatched. This CDR3 has 15 amino acids. The V gene's germline CDR1 is SGHAT and CDR2 FQNNGV. Generated by immunoSEQ multiplex PCR, the TCRdb table keeps only in-frame clones and is missing some. Of fewer than 550,000 clones detected, 60% to 80% appear once; the ten largest clones hold 12%. The receptor was isolated from a woman between 40 and 55 years old in good health. Some clones in this sample may be carry-over from other donors' samples. This chain links TRBV11-2 with TRBJ1-2; 8 bases match TRBD1. The sample comprised PBMCs. The CDR3 loop reads CASSLISGGVYGYTF. CDR3 bases: TGTGCCAGCAGCTTAATCTCAGGGGGCGTCTATGGCTACACCTTC. The full variable domain, completed using reference TRBV11-2 and TRBJ1-2, is EAGVAQSPRYKIIEKRQSVAFWCNPISGHATLYWYQQILGQGPKLLIQFQNNGVVDDSQLPKDRFSAERLKGVDSTLKIQPAKLEDSAVYLCASSLISGGVYGYTFGSGTRLTVV.